This TCR beta chain originates from a study of blood T cell repertoires in COVID-19. Overall study: Specimens from acute and convalescent COVID-19 originated in the United States, Italy and Spain. Sample material is recorded as cDNA or gDNA derived from T cells, B-cell-depleted T cells, or PBMCs.

This CDR3 is built from 19 residues. Germline CDR1 SGHTS, CDR2 YDEGEE. Trimming at V came to 0 bases and at J to 0 bases, leaving 13 bases not matched to a gene. In the original processing: Amplification with reference gene primers provided the estimates of nucleated cell counts. Assay: immunoSEQ multiplex PCR; the TCRdb copy retains only in-frame clones and omits some. The V and J calls and clone size are taken from that table; D and trimming were inferred from the DNA. The sample lists 100,000 or so clones; roughly 89% were seen once. The chain joins TRBV5-8 to TRBJ1-2; 8 bases line up with TRBD1. The sequence derives from a human donor with acute or convalescent COVID-19. The donor label of this sample is uncertain. Material for sequencing was peripheral blood. The CDR3 region is CASSLGDRQGNLANYGYTF. The CDR3 DNA reads TGTGCCAGCAGCTTGGGAGATAGACAGGGGAATTTAGCTAACTATGGCTACACCTTC.